This T cell receptor beta chain was profiled in a study of cytomegalovirus exposure and HLA in healthy donors. For the study at large: Unique TCR beta sequences numbering fewer than 130 million came from about 179 million T cells in an earlier analysis. Study-level points and caveats: In vitro confirmation showed a few CMV-associated chains to be CMV antigen specific.

The germline CDR1 and CDR2 sequences are SGHTA and FQGNSA. The CDR3 loop spans 13 amino acids. V lost 2 bases and J lost 5, with 6 bases in between. PCR primers comprised 60 Vbeta and 13 Jbeta primers. Using immunoSEQ multiplex PCR, the repertoire was profiled, and TCRdb retains in-frame clones only, with some absent. The sample carries roughly 180,000 clones, about 79% recorded once. Comments on this clone: Its antigen is as yet unknown.

Donors showed nominal health when sampled, although they likely had unrecorded immune exposures. The sample was PBMCs. The rearrangement joins TRBV7-2 to TRBJ2-2; D may be TRBD1 (5 bases). The sequence derives from a man in his fifties in good health and CMV-seropositive. CDR3 DNA: TGTGCCAGCAGCTTAAGACAGACCGGGGAGCTGTTTTTT. This gives the protein CASSLRQTGELFF.